A single sample gave rise to the 7 T cell receptor beta chains below, sequenced in a study of blood T cell repertoires in COVID-19. The assay was immunoSEQ multiplex PCR, and TCRdb's table has in-frame clones only and misses some. This sample carries approximately 21,000 clones, approximately 90% of them seen once, and the ten largest clones take roughly 18%. The sample consisted of peripheral blood. The receptor set was obtained from a human donor in a cohort sampled during active COVID-19.

The gene calls are TRBV6-2 or TRBV6-3 and TRBJ1-2; 8 positions agree with TRBD1. CDR1 is MNHEY, CDR2 SVGEGT, per germline. This CDR3 region has 15 residues. The V gene end was trimmed by 5 bases and the J gene end by 5 bases; junction bases not matched to a gene: 10. The CDR3 DNA sequence: TGTGCCAGCAGTCCATCCAGGGGGCAGATTTATGGCTACACCTTC. Protein sequence: CASSPSRGQIYGYTF.

V and J are TRBV10-3 and TRBJ2-3; D is possibly TRBD2 (7 bases). Germline CDR1 ENHRY, CDR2 SYGVKD. The CDR3 is 15 residues long. The V end was cut by 4 bases, the J end by 2 bases, with 13 bases between. The DNA for the CDR3 is TGTGCCATCAGTGTGGCGGGGGCTGACACAGATACGCAGTATTTT. Translating it yields CAISVAGADTDTQYF.

The V and J genes are TRBV5-1 and TRBJ1-2; 9 bases agree with TRBD1. CDR3 length: 15 amino acids. The V segment lost 2 bases and the J segment 7 bases; nucleotides outside the gene matches: 9. Germline V gene data show CDR1 as SGHRS and CDR2 as YFSETQ. Here the CDR3 reads CASSFGQGSFRGYTF. The CDR3 DNA is TGCGCCAGCAGCTTCGGACAGGGGAGTTTTCGTGGCTACACCTTC.

This chain uses TRBV5-1 with TRBJ2-3; perhaps TRBD2 as D (5 bases). Trimming removed 5 bases at V and 1 base at J, with 11 bases between. The CDR3 contains 14 residues. Looked up from germline, CDR1 is SGHRS and CDR2 is YFSETQ. The CDR3 DNA is TGCGCCAGCAGTGGACTGTCCCGCACAGATACGCAGTATTTT. Its protein product is CASSGLSRTDTQYF.

The chain employs TRBV5-4 and TRBJ2-7; the D is unclear. In germline, CDR1 is SGHNT, CDR2 YYREEE (reference sequence). The CDR3 is 12 residues long. Trimming removed 2 bases from V and 6 bases from J, with 9 bases in between. The CDR3 bases are TGTGCCAGCAGCTTCTCCCCGGGCGAGCAGTACTTC. Its translation: CASSFSPGEQYF. Variable domain in full (rest from reference TRBV5-4 and TRBJ2-7): ETGVTQSPTHLIKTRGQQVTLRCSSQSGHNTVSWYQQALGQGPQFIFQYYREEENGRGNFPPRFSGLQFPNYSSELNVNALELDDSALYLCASSFSPGEQYFGPGTRLTVT.

The gene calls are TRBV19 and TRBJ2-1; TRBD2 matches at 12 bases. CDR3 length: 18 amino acids. Losses at the gene ends were 4 bases for V and 0 bases for J; bases not matched to a gene: 7. CDR1 LNHDA and CDR2 SQIVND come from the germline V gene (reference sequence). CDR3 sequence: CASSTTGLAGLSYNEQFF. The CDR3 bases are TGTGCCAGTAGTACAACCGGACTAGCGGGGCTCTCCTACAATGAGCAGTTCTTC.

The chain employs TRBV6-2 or TRBV6-3 and TRBJ1-2, with a tentative D call TRBD1 (6 bases). V lost 2 bases and J lost 7, with 14 bases in between. CDR1 is MNHEY and CDR2 is SVGEGT in the germline V gene. The CDR3 spans 14 residues. The CDR3 region has the DNA TGTGCCAGCAGTTACGATCCGGGACACTTTGGCTACACCTTC. This gives the protein CASSYDPGHFGYTF.